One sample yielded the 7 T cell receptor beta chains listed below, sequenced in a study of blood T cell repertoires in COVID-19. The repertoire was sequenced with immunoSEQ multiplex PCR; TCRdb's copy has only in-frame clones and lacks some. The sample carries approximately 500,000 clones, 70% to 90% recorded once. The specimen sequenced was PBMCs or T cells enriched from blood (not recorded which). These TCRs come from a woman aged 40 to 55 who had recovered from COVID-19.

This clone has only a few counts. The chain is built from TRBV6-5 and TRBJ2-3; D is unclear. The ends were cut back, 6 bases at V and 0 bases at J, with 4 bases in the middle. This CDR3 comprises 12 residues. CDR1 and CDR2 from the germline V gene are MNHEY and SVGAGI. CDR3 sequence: CASRSSTDTQYF. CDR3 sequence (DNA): TGTGCCAGCAGGTCGAGCACAGATACGCAGTATTTT.

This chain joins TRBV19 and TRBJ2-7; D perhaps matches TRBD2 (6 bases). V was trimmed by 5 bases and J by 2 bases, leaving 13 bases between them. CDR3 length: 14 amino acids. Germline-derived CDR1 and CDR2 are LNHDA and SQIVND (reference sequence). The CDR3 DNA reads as TGTGCCAGTAGTCCCCAGGGAGGAACCTACGAGCAGTACTTC. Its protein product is CASSPQGGTYEQYF.

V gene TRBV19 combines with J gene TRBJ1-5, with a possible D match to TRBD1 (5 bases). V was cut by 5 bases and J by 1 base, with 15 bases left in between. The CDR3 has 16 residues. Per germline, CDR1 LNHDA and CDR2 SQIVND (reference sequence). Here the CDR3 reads CASSPRRGSSNQPQHF. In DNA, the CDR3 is TGTGCCAGTAGTCCCCGCCGGGGGTCGAGCAATCAGCCCCAGCATTTT.

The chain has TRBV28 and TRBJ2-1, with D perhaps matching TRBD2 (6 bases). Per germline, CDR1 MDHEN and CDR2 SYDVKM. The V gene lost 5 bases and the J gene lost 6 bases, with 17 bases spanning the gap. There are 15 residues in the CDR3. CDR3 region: CASSPGGGNRNEQFF. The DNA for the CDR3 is TGTGCCAGCAGTCCGGGCGGAGGGAATCGCAATGAGCAGTTCTTC.

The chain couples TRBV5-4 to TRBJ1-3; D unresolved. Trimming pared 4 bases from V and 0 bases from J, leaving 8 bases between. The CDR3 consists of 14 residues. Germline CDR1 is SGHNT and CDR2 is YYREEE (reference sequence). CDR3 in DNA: TGTGCCAGCAGCGGCGGGTCCTCTGGAAACACCATATATTTT. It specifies CASSGGSSGNTIYF. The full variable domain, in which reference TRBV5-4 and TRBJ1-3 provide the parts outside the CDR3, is ETGVTQSPTHLIKTRGQQVTLRCSSQSGHNTVSWYQQALGQGPQFIFQYYREEENGRGNFPPRFSGLQFPNYSSELNVNALELDDSALYLCASSGGSSGNTIYFGEGSWLTVV.

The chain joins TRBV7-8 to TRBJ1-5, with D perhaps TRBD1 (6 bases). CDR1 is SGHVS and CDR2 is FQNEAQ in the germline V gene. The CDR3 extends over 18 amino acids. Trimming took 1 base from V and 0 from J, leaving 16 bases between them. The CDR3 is CASSLGMDSFYSNQPQHF. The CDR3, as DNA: TGTGCCAGCAGCTTAGGTATGGACAGTTTCTATAGCAATCAGCCCCAGCATTTT.

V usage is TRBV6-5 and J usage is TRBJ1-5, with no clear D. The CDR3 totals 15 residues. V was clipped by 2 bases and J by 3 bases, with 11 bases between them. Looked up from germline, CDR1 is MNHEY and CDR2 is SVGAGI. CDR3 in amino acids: CASSYLAGDNQPQHF. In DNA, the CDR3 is TGTGCCAGCAGTTACCTGGCAGGCGACAATCAGCCCCAGCATTTT.